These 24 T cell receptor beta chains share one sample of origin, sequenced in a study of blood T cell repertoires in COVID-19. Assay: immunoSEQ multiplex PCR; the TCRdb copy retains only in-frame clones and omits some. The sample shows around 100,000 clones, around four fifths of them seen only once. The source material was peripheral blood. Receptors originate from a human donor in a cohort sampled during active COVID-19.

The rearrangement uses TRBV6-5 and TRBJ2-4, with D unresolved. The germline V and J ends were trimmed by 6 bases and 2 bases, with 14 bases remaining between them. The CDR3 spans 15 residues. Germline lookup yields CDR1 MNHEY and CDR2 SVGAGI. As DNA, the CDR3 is TGTGCCAGCAGCCCGGTGGGCTTATCCAAAAACATTCAGTACTTC. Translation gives CASSPVGLSKNIQYF.

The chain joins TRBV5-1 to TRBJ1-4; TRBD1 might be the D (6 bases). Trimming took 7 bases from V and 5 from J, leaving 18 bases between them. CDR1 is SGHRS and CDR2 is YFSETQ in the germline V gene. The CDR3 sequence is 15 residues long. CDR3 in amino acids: CASVDSGTPNEKLFF. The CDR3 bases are TGCGCCAGCGTCGACTCAGGGACACCCAATGAAAAACTGTTTTTT.

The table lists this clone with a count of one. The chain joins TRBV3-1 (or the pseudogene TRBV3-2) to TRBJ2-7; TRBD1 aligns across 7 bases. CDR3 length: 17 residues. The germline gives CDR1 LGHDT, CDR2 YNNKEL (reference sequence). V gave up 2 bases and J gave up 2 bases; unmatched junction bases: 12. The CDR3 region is CASSQYSAGTAAYEQYF. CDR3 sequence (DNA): TGTGCCAGCAGCCAATACTCGGCCGGGACAGCGGCCTACGAGCAGTACTTC.

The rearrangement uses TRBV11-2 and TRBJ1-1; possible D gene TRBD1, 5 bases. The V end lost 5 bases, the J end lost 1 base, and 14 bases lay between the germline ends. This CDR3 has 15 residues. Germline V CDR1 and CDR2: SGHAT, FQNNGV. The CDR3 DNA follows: TGTGCCAGCAGCCCACTGGGGCAGGCGAACACTGAAGCTTTCTTT. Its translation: CASSPLGQANTEAFF.

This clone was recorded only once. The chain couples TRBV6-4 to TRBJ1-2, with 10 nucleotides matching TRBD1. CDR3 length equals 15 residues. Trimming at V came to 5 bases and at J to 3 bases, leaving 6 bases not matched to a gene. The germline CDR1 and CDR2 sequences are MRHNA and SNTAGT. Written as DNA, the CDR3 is TGTGCCAGCAGTCTGACAGGGGGCTTAGACTATGGCTACACCTTC. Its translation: CASSLTGGLDYGYTF.

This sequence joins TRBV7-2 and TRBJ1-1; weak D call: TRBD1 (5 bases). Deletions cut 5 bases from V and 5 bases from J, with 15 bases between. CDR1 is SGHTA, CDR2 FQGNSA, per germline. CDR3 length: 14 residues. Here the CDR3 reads CASSPGRGGTEAFF. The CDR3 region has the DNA TGTGCCAGCAGCCCCGGGAGGGGAGGTACTGAAGCTTTCTTT.

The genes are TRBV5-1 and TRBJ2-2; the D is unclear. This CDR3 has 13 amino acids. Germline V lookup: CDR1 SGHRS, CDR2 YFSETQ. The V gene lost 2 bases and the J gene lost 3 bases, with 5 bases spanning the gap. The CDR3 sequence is CASSFPDTGELFF. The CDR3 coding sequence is TGCGCCAGCAGCTTTCCGGACACCGGGGAGCTGTTTTTT.

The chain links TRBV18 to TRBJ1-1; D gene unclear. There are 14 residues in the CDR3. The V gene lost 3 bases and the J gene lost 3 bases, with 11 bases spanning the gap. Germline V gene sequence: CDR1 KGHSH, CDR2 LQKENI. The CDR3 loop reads CASSPGNWDTEAFF. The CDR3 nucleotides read TGTGCCAGCTCACCCGGGAATTGGGACACTGAAGCTTTCTTT.

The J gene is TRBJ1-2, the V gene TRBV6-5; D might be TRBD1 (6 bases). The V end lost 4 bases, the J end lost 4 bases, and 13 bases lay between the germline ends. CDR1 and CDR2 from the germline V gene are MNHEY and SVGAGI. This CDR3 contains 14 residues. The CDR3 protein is CASSSTSGVYGYTF. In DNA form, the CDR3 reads TGTGCCAGCAGTTCGACCTCAGGGGTCTATGGCTACACCTTC.

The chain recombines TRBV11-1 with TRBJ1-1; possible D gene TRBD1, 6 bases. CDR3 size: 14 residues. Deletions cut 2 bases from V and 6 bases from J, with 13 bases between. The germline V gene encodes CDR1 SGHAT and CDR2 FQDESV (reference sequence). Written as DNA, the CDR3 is TGTGCCAGCAGCTTAATCAGGGGAAGGCCTGAAGCTTTCTTT. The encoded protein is CASSLIRGRPEAFF.

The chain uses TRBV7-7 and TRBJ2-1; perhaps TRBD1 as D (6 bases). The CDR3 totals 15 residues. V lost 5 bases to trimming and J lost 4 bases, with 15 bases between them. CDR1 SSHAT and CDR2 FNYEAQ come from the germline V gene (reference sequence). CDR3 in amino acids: CASSPGQGEYNEQFF. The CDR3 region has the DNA TGTGCCAGCAGCCCGGGACAAGGAGAGTACAATGAGCAGTTCTTC.

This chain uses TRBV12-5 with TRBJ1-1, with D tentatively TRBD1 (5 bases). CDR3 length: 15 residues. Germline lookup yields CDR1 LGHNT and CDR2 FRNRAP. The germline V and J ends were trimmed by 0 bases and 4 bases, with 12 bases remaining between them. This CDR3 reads CASGLVHQGSTEAFF. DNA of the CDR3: TGTGCTAGTGGTTTGGTACATCAGGGATCCACTGAAGCTTTCTTT.

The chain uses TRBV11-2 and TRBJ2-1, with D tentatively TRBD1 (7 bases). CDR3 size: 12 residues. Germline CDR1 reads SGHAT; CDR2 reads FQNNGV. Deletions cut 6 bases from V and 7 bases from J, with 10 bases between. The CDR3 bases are TGTGCCAGCAGGCGGGACAGTAATGAGCAGTTCTTC. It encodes CASRRDSNEQFF.

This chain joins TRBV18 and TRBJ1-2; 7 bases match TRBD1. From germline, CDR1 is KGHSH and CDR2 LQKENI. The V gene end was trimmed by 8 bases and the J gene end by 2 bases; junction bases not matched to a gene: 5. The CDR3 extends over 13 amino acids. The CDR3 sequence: CASTNRGNYGYTF. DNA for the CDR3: TGTGCCAGCACCAACAGGGGCAACTATGGCTACACCTTC.

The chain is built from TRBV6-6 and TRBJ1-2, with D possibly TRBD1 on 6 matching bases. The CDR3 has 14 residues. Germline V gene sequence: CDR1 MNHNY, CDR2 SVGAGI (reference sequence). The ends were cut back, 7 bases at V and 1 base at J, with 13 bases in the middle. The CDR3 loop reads CASNQQGYNYGYTF. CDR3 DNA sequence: TGTGCCAGCAACCAACAGGGTTATAACTATGGCTACACCTTC.

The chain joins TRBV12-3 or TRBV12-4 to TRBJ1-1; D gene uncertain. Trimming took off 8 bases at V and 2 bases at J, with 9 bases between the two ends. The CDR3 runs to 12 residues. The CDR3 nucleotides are TGTGCCAGCGCCTCTGGCAACACTGAAGCTTTCTTT. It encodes CASASGNTEAFF.

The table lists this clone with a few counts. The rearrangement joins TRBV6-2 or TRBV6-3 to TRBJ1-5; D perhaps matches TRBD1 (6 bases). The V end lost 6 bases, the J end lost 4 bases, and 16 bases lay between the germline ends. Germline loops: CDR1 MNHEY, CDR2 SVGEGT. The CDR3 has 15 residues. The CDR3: CASSPTGSLNQPQHF. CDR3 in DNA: TGTGCCAGCAGCCCGACAGGAAGCTTGAATCAGCCCCAGCATTTT.

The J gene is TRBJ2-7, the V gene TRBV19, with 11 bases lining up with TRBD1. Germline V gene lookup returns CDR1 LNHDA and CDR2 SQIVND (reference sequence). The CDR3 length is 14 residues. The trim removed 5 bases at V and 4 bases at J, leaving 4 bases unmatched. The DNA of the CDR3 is TGTGCCAGTAGTCGGACAGGGGGCACGTACGAGCAGTACTTC. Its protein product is CASSRTGGTYEQYF.

The CDR3 reads CASSLVGTTYSTDTQYF. In DNA, the CDR3 is TGCGCCAGCAGCTTGGTGGGGACTACGTATAGCACAGATACGCAGTATTTT. The gene calls are TRBV5-1 and TRBJ2-3; 7 bases fit TRBD2. Germline-derived CDR1 and CDR2 are SGHRS and YFSETQ. Trimming removed 0 bases from V and 0 bases from J; junction bases left unmatched: 7. This CDR3 region has 17 residues.

For the CDR3, the DNA is TGTGCCACCAGCAGAGAATCCCAGCAGGGTTCGTCACCCCTCCACTTT. This translates into CATSRESQQGSSPLHF. The V and J genes are TRBV15 and TRBJ1-6; tentative D call: TRBD1 (5 bases). This CDR3 comprises 16 residues. V was trimmed by 0 bases and J by 10 bases, leaving 16 bases between them. CDR1 and CDR2 from the germline V gene are LNHNV and YYDKDF (reference sequence).

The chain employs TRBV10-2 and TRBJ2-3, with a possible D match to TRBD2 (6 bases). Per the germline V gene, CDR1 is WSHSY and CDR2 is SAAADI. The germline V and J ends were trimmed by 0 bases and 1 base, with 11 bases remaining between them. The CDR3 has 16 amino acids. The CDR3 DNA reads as TGCGCCAGCAGTGAGTCGGGACTCCTCGGCACAGATACGCAGTATTTT. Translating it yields CASSESGLLGTDTQYF.

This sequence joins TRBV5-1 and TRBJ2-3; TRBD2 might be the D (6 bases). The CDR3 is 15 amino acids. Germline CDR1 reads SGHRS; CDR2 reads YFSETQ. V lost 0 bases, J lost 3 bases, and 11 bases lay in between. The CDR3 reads CASSLARTITDTQYF. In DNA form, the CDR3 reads TGCGCCAGCAGCTTGGCCAGGACTATAACAGATACGCAGTATTTT.

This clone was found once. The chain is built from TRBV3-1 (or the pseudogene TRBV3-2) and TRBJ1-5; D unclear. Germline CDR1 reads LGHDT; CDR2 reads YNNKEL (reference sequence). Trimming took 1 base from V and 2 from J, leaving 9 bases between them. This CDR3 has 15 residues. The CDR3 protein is CASSQVRDGNQPQHF. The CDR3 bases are TGTGCCAGCAGCCAAGTGCGGGATGGCAATCAGCCCCAGCATTTT.

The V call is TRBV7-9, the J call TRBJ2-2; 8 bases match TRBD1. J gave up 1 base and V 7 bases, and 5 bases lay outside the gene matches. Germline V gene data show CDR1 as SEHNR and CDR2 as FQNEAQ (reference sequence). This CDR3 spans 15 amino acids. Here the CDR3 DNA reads TGTGCCAGCACCCAGGGGGCTCAGAACACCGGGGAGCTGTTTTTT. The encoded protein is CASTQGAQNTGELFF.